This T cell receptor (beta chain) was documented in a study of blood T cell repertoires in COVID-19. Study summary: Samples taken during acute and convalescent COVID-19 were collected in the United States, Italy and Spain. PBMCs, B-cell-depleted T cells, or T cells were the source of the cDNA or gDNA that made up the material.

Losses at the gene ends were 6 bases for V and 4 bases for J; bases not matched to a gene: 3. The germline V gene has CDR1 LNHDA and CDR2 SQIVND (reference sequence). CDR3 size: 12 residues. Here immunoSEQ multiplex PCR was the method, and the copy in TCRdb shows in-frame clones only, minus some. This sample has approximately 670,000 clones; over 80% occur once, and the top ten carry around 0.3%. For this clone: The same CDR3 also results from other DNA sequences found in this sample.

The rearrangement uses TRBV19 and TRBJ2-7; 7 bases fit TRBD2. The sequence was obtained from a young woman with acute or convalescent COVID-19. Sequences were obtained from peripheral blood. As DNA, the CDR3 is TGTGCCAGTAGCCGCGGGGGATACGAGCAGTACTTC. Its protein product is CASSRGGYEQYF.